The present T cell receptor (beta chain) was sequenced within a study of Ad26.COV2.S vaccination and SARS-CoV-2 variants. Libraries were prepared by immunoSEQ multiplex PCR; TCRdb keeps only in-frame clonotypes and omits some of them. The sample includes nearly 400,000 clones, over 75% seen only once; the top ten take around 2%. The CDR3 runs 16 residues. The V gene lost 2 bases and the J gene lost 6 bases, with 17 bases spanning the gap. Germline-derived CDR1 and CDR2 are MDHEN and SYDVKM. Treatment denoted: roughly 19 received Ad26.COV2.S at low or high dose, single or two shots; about 5 received placebo; per-sample allocation not given. On day 63 after the first injection, vaccine and placebo recipients gave samples.

Sample: peripheral blood, taken in a trial of Ad26.COV2.S vaccine versus placebo. This TCR was recovered from a person aged 18-60 years who received the Ad26.COV2.S COVID-19 vaccine or a placebo. V and J are TRBV28 and TRBJ2-1, with D possibly matching TRBD2 (5 bases). CDR3 coding DNA: TGTGCCAGCAGTTTACCCTCCGGGTTAGCGCGCAATGAGCAGTTCTTC. Translation: CASSLPSGLARNEQFF.